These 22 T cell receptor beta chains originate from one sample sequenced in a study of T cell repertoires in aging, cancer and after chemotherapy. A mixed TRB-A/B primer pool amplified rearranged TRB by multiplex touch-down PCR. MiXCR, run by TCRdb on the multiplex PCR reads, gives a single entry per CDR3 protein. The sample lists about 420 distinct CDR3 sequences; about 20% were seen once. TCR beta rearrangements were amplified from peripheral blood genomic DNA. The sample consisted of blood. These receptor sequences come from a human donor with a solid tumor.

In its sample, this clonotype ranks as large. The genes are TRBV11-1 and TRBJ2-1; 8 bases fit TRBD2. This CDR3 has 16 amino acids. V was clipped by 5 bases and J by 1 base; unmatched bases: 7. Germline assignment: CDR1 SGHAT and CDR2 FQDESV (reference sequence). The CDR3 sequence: CASSVIAGQSYNEQFF. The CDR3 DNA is TGTGCCAGCAGCGTTATAGCGGGACAATCCTACAATGAGCAGTTCTTC.

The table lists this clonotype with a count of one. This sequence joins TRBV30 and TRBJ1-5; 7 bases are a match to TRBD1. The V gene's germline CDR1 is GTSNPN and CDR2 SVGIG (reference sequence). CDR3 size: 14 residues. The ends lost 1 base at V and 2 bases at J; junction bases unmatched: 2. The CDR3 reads CAWSATGRNQPQHF. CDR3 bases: TGTGCCTGGAGTGCGACAGGGCGCAATCAGCCCCAGCATTTT.

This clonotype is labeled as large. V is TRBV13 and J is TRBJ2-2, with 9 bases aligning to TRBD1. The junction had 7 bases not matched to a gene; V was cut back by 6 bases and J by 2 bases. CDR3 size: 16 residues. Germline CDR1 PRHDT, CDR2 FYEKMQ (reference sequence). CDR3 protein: CASRGQGAFNTGELFF. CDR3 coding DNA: TGTGCCAGCAGGGGACAGGGTGCTTTTAACACCGGGGAGCTGTTTTTT.

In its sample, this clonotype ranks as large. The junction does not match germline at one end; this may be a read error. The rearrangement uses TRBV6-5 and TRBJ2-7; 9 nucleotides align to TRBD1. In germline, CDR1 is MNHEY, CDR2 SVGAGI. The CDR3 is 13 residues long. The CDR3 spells CASSRTGEPPLHF. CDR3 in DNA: TGTGCCAGCAGTAGGACAGGGGAACCCCCCCTCCACTTC.

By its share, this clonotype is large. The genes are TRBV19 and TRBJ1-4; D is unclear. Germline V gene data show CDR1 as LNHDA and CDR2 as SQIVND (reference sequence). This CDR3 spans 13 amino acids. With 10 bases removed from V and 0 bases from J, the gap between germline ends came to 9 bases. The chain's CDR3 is CATSRSTNEKLFF. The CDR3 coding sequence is TGTGCCACCTCACGATCAACTAATGAAAAACTGTTTTTT.

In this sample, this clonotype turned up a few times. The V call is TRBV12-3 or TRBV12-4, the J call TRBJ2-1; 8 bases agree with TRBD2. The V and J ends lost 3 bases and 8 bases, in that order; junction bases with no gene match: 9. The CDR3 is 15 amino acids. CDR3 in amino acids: CASSLGGLARDEQFF. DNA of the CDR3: TGTGCCAGCAGTTTGGGCGGACTAGCCAGGGATGAGCAGTTCTTC.

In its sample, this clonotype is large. CDR3 region: CASSYVTGDPNTEAFF. Written as DNA, the CDR3 is TGTGCCAGCAGTTACGTGACAGGGGACCCTAACACTGAAGCTTTCTTT. The chain combines TRBV6-6 with TRBJ1-1; 8 bases line up with TRBD1. Germline V lookup: CDR1 MNHNY, CDR2 SVGAGI (reference sequence). V trimming: 2 bases; J trimming: 2 bases; junction bases outside the gene matches: 7. CDR3 length: 16 amino acids.

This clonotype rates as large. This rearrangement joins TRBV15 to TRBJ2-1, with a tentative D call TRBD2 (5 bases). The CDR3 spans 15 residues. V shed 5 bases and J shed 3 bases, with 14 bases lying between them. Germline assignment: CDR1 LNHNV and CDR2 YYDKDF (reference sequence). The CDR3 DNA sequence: TGTGCCACCAGCGAACAGCTAGCCCGCTACAATGAGCAGTTCTTC. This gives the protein CATSEQLARYNEQFF.

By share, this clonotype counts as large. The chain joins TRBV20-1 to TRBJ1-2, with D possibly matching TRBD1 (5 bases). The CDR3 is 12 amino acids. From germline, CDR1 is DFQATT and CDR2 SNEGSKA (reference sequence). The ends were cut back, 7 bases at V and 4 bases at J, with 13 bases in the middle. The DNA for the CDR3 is TGCAGTGTCCAGGGACGGTCCTATGGCTACACCTTC. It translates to CSVQGRSYGYTF.

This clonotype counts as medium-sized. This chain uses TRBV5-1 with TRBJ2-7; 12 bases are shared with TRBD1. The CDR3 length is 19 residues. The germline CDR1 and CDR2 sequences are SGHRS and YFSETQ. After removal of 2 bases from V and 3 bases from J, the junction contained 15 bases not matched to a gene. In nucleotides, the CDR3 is TGCGCCAGCAGCTTTCCCCCGGGACAGGGGGCAAGGGGGGGCTACGAGCAGTACTTC. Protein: CASSFPPGQGARGGYEQYF.

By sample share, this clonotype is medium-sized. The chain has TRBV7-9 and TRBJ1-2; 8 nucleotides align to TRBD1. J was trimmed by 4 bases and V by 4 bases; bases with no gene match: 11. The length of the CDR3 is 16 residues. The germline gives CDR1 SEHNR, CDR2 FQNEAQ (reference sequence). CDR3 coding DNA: TGTGCCAGCAGCTCACTTACAGGGGGAGGTAGCTATGGCTACACCTTC. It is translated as CASSSLTGGGSYGYTF.

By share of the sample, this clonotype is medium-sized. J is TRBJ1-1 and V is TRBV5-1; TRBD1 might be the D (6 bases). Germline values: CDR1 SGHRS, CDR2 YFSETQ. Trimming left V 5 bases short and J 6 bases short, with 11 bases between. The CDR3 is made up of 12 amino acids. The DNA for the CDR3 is TGCGCCAGCAGGTGGGACAATTCTGAAGCTTTCTTT. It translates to CASRWDNSEAFF.

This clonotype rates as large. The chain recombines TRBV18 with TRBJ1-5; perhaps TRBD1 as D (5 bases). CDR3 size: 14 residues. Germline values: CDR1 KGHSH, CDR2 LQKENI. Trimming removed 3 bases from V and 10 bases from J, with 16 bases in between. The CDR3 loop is CASSPSGGTGPQHF. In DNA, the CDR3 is TGTGCCAGCTCACCTTCCGGGGGGACGGGCCCCCAGCATTTT.

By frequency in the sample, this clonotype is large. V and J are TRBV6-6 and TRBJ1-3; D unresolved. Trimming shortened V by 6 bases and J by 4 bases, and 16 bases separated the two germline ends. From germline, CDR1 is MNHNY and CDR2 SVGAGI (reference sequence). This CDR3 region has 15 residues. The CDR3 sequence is CASSSGPGLGNTIYF. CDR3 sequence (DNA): TGTGCCAGCAGCTCCGGCCCCGGCTTAGGAAACACCATATATTTT.

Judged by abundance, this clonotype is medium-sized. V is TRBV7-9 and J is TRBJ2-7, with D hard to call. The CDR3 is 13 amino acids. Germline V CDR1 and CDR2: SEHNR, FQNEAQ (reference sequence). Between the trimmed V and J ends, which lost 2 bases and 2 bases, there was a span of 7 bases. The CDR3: CASSLSDPYEQYF. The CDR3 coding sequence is TGTGCCAGCAGCTTATCAGACCCCTACGAGCAGTACTTC.

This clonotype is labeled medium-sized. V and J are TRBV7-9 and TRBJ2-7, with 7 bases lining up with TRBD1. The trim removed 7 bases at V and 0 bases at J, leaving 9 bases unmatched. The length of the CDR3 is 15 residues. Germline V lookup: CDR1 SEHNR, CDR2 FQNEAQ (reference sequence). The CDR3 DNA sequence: TGTGCCAGCACCCCGACAGGGTTAGTCTCCTACGAGCAGTACTTC. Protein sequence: CASTPTGLVSYEQYF.

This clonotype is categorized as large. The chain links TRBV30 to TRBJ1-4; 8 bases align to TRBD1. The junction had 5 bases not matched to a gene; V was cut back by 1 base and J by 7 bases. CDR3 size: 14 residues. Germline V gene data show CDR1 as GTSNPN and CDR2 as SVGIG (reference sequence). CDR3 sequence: CAWSATGAVEKLFF. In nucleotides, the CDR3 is TGTGCCTGGAGTGCGACAGGGGCGGTTGAAAAACTGTTTTTT.

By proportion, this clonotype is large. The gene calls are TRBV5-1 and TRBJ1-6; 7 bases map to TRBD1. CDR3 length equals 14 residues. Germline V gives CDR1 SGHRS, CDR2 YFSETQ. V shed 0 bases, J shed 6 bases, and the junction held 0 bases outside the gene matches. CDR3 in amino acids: CASSLGTGNSPLHF. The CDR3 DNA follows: TGCGCCAGCAGCTTGGGGACAGGTAATTCACCCCTCCACTTT. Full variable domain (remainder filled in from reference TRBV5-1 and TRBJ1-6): KAGVTQTPRYLIKTRGQQVTLSCSPISGHRSVSWYQQTPGQGLQFLFEYFSETQRNKGNFPGRFSGRQFSNSRSEMNVSTLELGDSALYLCASSLGTGNSPLHFGNGTRLTVT.

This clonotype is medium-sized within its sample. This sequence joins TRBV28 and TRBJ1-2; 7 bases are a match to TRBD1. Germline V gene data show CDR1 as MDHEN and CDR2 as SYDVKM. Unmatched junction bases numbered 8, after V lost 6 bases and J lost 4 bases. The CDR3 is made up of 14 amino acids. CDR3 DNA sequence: TGTGCCAGCAGACTGACAGGGACCTCCTATGGCTACACCTTC. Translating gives CASRLTGTSYGYTF.

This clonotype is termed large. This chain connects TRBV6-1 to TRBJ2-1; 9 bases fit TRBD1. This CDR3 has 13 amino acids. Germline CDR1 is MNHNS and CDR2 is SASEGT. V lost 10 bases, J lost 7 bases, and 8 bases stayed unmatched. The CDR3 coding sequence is TGTGCCACCAATACAGGGGGCGTAAATGAGCAGTTCTTC. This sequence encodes CATNTGGVNEQFF.

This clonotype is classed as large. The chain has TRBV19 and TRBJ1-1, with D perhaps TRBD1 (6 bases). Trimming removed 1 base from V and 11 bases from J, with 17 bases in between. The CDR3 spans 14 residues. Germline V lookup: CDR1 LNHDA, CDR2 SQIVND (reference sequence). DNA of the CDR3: TGTGCCAGTAGTATAGGGGGGGGCTCGGGGGAGGCTTTCTTT. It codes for CASSIGGGSGEAFF.

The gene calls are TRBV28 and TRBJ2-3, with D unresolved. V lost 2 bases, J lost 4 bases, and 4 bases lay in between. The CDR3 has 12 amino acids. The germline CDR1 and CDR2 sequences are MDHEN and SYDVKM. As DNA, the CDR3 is TGTGCCAGCAGTTTAGACCCAGATACGCAGTATTTT. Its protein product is CASSLDPDTQYF.